This TCR beta chain was retrieved from a study of beta chain features in type 1 diabetes. At the level of the study: There were approximately 100 million sorted cells examined across all samples. Study-level points and caveats: Across patients, naive, central memory and Treg TCRB repertoires exhibited apparently greater similarity than was observed across healthy donors. Highly expressing activated T cells could be over-counted with a cDNA template.

Investigators reverse transcribed all isolated RNA, so they sequenced expressed TCRB transcripts. It was found that naive, central memory and regulatory T cell samples averaged around 3.8 million reads. Sequencing used immunoSEQ multiplex PCR; TCRdb keeps in-frame clones, though not all of them. The table lists 390,000 or so clones, over 11% of them singletons. Trimming stripped 7 bases from V and 1 base from J, with 14 bases between. Germline lookup yields CDR1 GTSNPN and CDR2 SVGIG (reference sequence). The length of the CDR3 is 14 residues. The table lists this clone with a few counts. The antigen is not known.

The clonotype comes from a man aged 25 to 45 in good health. This chain connects TRBV30 to TRBJ2-1; tentatively, D is TRBD1 (5 bases). Sequencing was done on a sample of naive CD4+ T cells from blood. This CDR3 reads CAYLIQGSYNEQFF. In nucleotides, the CDR3 is TGTGCCTATCTTATTCAGGGTTCCTACAATGAGCAGTTCTTC.